This TCR beta chain was observed in a study of cytomegalovirus exposure and HLA in healthy donors. Per the germline V gene, CDR1 is SEHNR and CDR2 is FQNEAQ (reference sequence). The germline V and J ends were trimmed by 1 base and 7 bases, with 16 bases remaining between them. The CDR3 is 15 amino acids. PCR primers comprised 60 Vbeta and 13 Jbeta primers. Here immunoSEQ multiplex PCR was the method, and the copy in TCRdb shows in-frame clones only, minus some. The sample holds 120,000 to 150,000 clones, 75% to 80% seen once. All the people who gave samples were healthy bone marrow donors. The J gene is TRBJ1-2, the V gene TRBV7-9; D possibly corresponds to TRBD1 (5 bases). Sequencing was done on a sample of PBMCs. This receptor was obtained from a man aged 18 to 29 in good health and CMV-seronegative. The CDR3 sequence is CASSLVGGDASGYTF. The DNA of the CDR3 is TGTGCCAGCAGCTTAGTAGGAGGGGATGCAAGTGGCTACACCTTC.